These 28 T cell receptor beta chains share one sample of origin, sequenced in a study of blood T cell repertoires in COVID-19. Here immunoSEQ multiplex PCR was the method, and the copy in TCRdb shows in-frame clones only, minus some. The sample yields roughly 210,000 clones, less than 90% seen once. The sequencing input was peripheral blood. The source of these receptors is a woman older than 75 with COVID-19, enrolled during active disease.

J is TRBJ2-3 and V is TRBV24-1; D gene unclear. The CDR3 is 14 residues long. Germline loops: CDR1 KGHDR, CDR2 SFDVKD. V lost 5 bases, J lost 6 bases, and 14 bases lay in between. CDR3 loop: CATSARDLSDTQYF. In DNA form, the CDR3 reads TGTGCCACCAGTGCCAGAGACTTGAGCGATACGCAGTATTTT.

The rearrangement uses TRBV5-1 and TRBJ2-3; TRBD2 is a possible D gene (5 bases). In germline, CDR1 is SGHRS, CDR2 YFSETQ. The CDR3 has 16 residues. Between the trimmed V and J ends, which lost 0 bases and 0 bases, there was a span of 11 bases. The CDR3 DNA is TGCGCCAGCAGCTTGGCGGGAACGAAAAGCACAGATACGCAGTATTTT. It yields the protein CASSLAGTKSTDTQYF.

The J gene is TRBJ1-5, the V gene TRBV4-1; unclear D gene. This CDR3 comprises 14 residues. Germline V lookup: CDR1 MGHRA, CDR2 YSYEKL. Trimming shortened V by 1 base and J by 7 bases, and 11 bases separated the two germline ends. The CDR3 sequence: CASSQVVMQQPQHF. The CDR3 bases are TGCGCCAGCAGCCAAGTAGTAATGCAACAGCCCCAGCATTTT.

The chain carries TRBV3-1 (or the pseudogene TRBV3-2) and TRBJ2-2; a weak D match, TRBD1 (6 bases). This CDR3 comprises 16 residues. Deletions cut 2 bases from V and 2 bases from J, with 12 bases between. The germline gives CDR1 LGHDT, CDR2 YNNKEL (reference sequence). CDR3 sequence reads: CASSQRQGYNTGELFF. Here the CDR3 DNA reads TGTGCCAGCAGCCAAAGGCAGGGGTATAACACCGGGGAGCTGTTTTTT.

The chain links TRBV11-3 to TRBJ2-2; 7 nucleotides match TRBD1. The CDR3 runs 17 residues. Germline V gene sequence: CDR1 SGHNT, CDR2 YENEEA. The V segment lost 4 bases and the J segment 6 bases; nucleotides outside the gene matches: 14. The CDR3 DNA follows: TGTGCCAGCAGCTCCGGACCTCAAAACAGGGGAGCCGGGGAGCTGTTTTTT. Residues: CASSSGPQNRGAGELFF. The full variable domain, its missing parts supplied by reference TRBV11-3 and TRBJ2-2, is EAGVVQSPRYKIIEKKQPVAFWCNPISGHNTLYWYLQNLGQGPELLIRYENEEAVDDSQLPKDRFSAERLKGVDSTLKIQPAELGDSAVYLCASSSGPQNRGAGELFFGEGSRLTVL.

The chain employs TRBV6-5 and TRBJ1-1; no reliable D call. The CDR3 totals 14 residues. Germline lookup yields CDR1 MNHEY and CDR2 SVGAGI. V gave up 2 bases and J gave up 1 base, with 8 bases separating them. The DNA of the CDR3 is TGTGCCAGCAGTTACGAACGGTGGAACACTGAAGCTTTCTTT. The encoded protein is CASSYERWNTEAFF.

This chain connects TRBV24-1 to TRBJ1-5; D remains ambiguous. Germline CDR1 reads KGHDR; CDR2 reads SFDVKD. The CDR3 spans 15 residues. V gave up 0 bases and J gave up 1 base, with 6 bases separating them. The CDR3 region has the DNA TGTGCCACCAGTGATTTGTCCCAAAGCAATCAGCCCCAGCATTTT. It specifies CATSDLSQSNQPQHF.

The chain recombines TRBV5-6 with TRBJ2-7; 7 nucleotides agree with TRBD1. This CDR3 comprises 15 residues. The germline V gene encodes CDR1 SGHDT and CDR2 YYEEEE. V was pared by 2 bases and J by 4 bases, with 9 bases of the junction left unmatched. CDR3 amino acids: CASSFYRGVAYEQYF. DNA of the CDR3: TGTGCCAGCAGCTTCTACAGGGGTGTAGCGTACGAGCAGTACTTC.

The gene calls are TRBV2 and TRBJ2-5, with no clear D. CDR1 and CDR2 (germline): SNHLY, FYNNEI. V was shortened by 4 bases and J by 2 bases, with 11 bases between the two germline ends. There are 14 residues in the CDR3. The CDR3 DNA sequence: TGTGCCAGCAGTGCGTCTAATCAACAAGAGACCCAGTACTTC. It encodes CASSASNQQETQYF.

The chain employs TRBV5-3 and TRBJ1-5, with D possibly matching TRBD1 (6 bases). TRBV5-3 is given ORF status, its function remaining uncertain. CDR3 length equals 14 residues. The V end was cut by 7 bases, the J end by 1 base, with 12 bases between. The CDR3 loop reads CARGGAPSNQPQHF. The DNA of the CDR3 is TGTGCCAGAGGGGGGGCTCCAAGCAATCAGCCCCAGCATTTT.

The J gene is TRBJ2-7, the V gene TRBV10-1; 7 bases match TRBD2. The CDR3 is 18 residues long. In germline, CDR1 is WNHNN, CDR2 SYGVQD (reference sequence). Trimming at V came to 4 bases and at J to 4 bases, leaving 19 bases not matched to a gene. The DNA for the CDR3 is TGCGCCAGCAGTGCCCCGGGGAGGGGCGAGGGCTTTTTTTACGAGCAGTACGTC. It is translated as CASSAPGRGEGFFYEQYV.

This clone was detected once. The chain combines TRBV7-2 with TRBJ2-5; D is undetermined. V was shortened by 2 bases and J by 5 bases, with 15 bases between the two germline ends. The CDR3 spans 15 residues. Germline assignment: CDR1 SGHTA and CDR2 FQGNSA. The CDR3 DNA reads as TGTGCCAGCAGCTTATCTGCGGCCCTCTTCGAGACCCAGTACTTC. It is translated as CASSLSAALFETQYF.

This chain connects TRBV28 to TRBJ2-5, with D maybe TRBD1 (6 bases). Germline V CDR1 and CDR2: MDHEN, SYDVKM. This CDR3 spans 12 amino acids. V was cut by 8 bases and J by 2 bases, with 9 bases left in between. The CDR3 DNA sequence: TGTGCCAGCGGACAGTTACAAGAGACCCAGTACTTC. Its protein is CASGQLQETQYF.

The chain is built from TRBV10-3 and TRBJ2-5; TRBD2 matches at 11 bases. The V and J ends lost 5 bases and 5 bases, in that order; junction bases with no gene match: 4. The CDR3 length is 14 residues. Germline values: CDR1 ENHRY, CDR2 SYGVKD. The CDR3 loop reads CAISLAGGEETQYF. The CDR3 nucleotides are TGTGCCATCAGTCTAGCGGGGGGAGAGGAGACCCAGTACTTC.

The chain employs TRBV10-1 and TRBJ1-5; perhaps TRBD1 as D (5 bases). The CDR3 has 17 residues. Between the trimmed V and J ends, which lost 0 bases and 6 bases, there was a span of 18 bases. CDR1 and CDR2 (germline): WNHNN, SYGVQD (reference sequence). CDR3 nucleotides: TGCGCCAGCAGTGAGTCCGAGAGCGGGGGACGTAGTCAGCCCCAGCATTTT. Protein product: CASSESESGGRSQPQHF.

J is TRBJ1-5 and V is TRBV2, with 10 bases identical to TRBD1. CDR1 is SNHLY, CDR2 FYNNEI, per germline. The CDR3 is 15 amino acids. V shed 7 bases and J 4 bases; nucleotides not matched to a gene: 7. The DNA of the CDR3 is TGTGCCAGCACGCAGGGACAGGGGAAAAATCAGCCCCAGCATTTT. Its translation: CASTQGQGKNQPQHF.

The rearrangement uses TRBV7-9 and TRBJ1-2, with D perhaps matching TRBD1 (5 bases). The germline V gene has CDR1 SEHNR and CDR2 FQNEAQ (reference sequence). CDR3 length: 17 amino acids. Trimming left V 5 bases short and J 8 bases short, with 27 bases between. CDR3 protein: CASSRQFSRNANWGYTF. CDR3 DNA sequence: TGTGCCAGCAGCAGACAGTTCTCAAGGAATGCTAACTGGGGCTACACCTTC.

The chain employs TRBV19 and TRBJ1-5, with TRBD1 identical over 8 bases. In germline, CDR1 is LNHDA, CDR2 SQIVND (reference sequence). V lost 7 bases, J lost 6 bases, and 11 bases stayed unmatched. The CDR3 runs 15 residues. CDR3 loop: CASTPSGQGAQPQHF. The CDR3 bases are TGTGCCAGTACCCCTTCGGGTCAGGGGGCTCAGCCCCAGCATTTT.

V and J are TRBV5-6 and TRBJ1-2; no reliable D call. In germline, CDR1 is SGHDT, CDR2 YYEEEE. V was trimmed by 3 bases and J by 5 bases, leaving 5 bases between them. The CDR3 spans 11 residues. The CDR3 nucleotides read TGTGCCAGCAGCTCGACATATGGCTACACCTTC. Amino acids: CASSSTYGYTF.

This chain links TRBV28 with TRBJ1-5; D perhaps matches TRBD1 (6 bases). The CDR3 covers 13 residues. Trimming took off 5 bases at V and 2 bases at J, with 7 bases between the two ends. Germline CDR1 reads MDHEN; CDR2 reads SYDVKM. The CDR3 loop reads CASSRTGNQPQHF. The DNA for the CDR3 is TGTGCCAGCAGTCGGACAGGCAATCAGCCCCAGCATTTT.

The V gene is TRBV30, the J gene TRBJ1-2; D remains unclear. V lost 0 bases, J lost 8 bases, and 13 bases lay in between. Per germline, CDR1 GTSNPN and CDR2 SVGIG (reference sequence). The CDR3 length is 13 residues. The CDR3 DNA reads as TGTGCCTGGAGTGTAGCCGGGTATGGCGGCTACACCTTC. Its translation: CAWSVAGYGGYTF.

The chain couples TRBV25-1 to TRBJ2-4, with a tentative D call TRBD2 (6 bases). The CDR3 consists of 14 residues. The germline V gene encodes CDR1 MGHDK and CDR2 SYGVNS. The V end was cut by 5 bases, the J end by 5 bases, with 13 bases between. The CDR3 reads CASSSTGDQNIQYF. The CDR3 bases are TGTGCCAGCAGTTCAACGGGGGACCAAAACATTCAGTACTTC.

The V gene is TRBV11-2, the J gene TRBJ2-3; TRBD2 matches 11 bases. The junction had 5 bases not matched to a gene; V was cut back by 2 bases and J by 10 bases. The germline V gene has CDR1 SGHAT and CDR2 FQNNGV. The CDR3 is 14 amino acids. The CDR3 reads CASSLLAGGFAQYF. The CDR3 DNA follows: TGTGCCAGCAGCTTACTAGCGGGGGGTTTTGCGCAGTATTTT.

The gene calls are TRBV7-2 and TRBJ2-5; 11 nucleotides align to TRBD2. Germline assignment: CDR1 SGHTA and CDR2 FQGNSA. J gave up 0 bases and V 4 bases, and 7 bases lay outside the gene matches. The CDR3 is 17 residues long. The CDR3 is CASSSTPSGGNQETQYF. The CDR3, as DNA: TGTGCCAGCAGCTCCACCCCTAGCGGGGGGAACCAAGAGACCCAGTACTTC. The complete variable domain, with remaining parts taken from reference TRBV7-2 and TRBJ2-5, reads GAGVSQSPSNKVTEKGKDVELRCDPISGHTALYWYRQSLGQGLEFLIYFQGNSAPDKSGLPSDRFSAERTGGSVSTLTIQRTQQEDSAVYLCASSSTPSGGNQETQYFGPGTRLLVL.

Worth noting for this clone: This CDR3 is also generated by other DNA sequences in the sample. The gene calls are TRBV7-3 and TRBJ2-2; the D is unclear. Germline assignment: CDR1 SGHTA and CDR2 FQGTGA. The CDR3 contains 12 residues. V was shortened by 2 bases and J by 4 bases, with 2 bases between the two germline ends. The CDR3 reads CASSLLTGELFF. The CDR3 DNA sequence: TGTGCCAGCAGCTTACTCACCGGGGAGCTGTTTTTT.

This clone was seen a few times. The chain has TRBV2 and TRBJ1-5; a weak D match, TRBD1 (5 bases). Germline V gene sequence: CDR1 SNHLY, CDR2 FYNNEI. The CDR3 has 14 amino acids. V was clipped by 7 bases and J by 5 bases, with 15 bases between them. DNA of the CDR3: TGTGCCAGCACACAGGCCTGGGGGGATCAGCCCCAGCATTTT. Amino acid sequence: CASTQAWGDQPQHF.

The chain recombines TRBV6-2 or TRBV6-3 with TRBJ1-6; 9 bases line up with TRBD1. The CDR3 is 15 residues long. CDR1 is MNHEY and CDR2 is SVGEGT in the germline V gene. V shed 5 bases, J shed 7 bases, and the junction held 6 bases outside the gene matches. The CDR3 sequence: CASSRTGDRNSPLHF. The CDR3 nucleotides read TGTGCCAGCAGTAGGACAGGGGACCGCAATTCACCCCTCCACTTT.

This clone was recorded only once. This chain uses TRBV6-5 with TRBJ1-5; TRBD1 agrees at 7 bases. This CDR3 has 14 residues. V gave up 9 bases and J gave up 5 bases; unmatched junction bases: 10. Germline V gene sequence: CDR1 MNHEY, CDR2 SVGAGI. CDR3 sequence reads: CASSRQGVYQPQHF. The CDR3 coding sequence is TGTGCCAGTTCACGACAGGGTGTTTATCAGCCCCAGCATTTT.